This T cell receptor beta chain came from a study of T cells in Graves' hyperthyroidism and ophthalmopathy. The CDR3 has 15 amino acids. Germline V gene sequence: CDR1 SGHRS, CDR2 YFSETQ. V lost 5 bases to trimming and J lost 0 bases, with 14 bases between them. This clonotype was counted many times. Researchers took RNA transcripts and amplified the TCR beta CDR3 regions from them. HTBI primers were the set used in a first-round RT-PCR of the TCR CDR3. TCRdb passed the multiplex PCR reads through MiXCR, listing each CDR3 protein once. The table lists hundreds of thousands of distinct CDR3 sequences, around 20% of them singletons.

The rearrangement uses TRBV5-1 and TRBJ2-5, with D perhaps assigned TRBD1 or TRBD2 (5 bases each). This clonotype was obtained from a man aged 30 to 39 with Graves' ophthalmopathy. Sequencing input: blood. This chain's CDR3 is CASSPGRLNQETQYF. CDR3 bases: TGCGCCAGCAGTCCGGGGCGACTCAACCAAGAGACCCAGTACTTC.